The T cell receptor (beta chain) described here comes from a study of cytomegalovirus exposure and HLA in healthy donors. Study as a whole: The study's early data release held approximately 91 million unique TCRs from HLA-typed donors.

Study outcomes and limitations: An assumption of roughly uniform sequencing depth across donors underlay the presence/absence analyses. TCR beta V- and J-gene trimming, according to a later analysis, was linked to a missense DCLRE1C variant.

As to this clone: What it binds is not known.

The PCR employed 60 Vbeta primers together with 13 Jbeta primers. Sequencing used immunoSEQ multiplex PCR; TCRdb keeps in-frame clones, though not all of them. This repertoire comprises 80,000 to 100,000 clones; its ten largest clones make up just over 15%. Although they were nominally healthy when sampled, donors likely had unrecorded immune exposures. The TCR originated in a man aged 45-60 years in good health and CMV-seropositive. Sequences were obtained from PBMCs.

The DNA for the CDR3 is TGTGCCAGCGCCTCTCCAGGGGGCACTGAAGCTTTCTTT. Amino acid sequence: CASASPGGTEAFF. The chain joins TRBV28 to TRBJ1-1; TRBD1 matches 7 bases. With 8 bases clipped from V and 4 bases from J, the junction kept 7 bases outside the gene matches. The CDR3 loop spans 13 amino acids. CDR1 is MDHEN, CDR2 SYDVKM, per germline.